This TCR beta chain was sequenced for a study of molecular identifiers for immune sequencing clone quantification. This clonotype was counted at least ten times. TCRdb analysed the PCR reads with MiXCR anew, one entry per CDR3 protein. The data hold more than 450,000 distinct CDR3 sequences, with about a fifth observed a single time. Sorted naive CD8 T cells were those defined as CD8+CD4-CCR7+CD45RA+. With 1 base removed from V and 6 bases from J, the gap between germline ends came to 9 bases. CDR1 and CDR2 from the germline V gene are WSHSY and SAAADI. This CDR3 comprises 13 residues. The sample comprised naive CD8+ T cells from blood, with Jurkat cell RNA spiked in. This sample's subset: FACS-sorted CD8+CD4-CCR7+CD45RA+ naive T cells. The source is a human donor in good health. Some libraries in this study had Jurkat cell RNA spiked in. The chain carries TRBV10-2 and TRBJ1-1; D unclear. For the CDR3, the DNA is TGCGCCAGCAGTGAGTTGGAGTTGGCTGAAGCTTTCTTT. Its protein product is CASSELELAEAFF.